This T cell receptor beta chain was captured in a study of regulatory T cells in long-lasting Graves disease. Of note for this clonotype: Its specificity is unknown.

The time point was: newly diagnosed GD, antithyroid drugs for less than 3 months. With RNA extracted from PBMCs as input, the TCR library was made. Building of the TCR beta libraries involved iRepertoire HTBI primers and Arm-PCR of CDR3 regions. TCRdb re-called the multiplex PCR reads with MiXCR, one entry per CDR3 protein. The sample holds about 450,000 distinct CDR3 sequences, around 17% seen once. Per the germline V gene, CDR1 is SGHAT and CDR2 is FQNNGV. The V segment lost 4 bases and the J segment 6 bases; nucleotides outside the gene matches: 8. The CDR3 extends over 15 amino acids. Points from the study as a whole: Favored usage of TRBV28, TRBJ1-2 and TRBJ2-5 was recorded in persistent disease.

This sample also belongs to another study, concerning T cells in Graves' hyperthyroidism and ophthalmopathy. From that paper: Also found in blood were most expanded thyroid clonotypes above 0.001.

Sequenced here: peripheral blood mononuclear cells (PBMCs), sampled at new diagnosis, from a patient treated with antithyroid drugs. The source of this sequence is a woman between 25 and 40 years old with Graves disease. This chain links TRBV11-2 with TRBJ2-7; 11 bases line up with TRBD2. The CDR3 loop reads CASSSVAGGGAEQYF. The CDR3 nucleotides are TGTGCCAGCAGCTCTGTAGCGGGAGGGGGGGCCGAGCAGTACTTC. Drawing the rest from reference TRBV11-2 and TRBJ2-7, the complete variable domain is EAGVAQSPRYKIIEKRQSVAFWCNPISGHATLYWYQQILGQGPKLLIQFQNNGVVDDSQLPKDRFSAERLKGVDSTLKIQPAKLEDSAVYLCASSSVAGGGAEQYFGPGTRLTVT.